This is a list of T cell receptor beta chains from one sample in a study of regulatory T cells in long-lasting Graves disease. MiXCR was run by TCRdb on the multiplex PCR reads, yielding one entry per CDR3 protein. The sample includes around 400,000 distinct CDR3 sequences, roughly 20% of them seen just once. Here the sequenced sample was peripheral blood mononuclear cells (PBMCs), taken when the disease was refractory, from a patient treated with antithyroid drugs. The receptors derive from a woman in her thirties or forties with Graves disease. Both conserved end residues are part of each CDR3. Each record gives: clone size, V gene, J gene, D gene, CDR3 protein, CDR3 DNA. D genes are given only for firm matches. Size is omitted from some rows. Given values are once, few, many or a class for expanded clones.

many	TRBV10-3	TRBJ2-3	NA	CAISESPPGTDTQYF	TGTGCCATCAGTGAGAGTCCGCCCGGCACAGATACGCAGTATTTT
NA	TRBV5-1	TRBJ2-7	TRBD1	CASSLKQGAYEQYF	TGCGCCAGCAGCTTGAAGCAGGGGGCCTACGAGCAGTACTTC
many	TRBV2	TRBJ2-4	TRBD2	CASSENTLGGNENIQYF	TGTGCCAGCAGTGAAAATACTTTGGGAGGGAACGAAAACATTCAGTACTTC
few	TRBV5-4	TRBJ1-2	NA	CASSDVLGYGYTF	TGTGCCAGCAGCGACGTACTGGGCTATGGCTACACCTTC
few	TRBV20-1	TRBJ1-5	TRBD1	CSAVTGGNQPQHF	TGCAGTGCTGTTACAGGGGGGAATCAGCCCCAGCATTTT
NA	TRBV15	TRBJ2-2	NA	CATGGTPNTGELFF	TGTGCCACCGGAGGAACCCCAAACACCGGGGAGCTGTTTTTT
NA	TRBV3-1	TRBJ1-2	TRBD1	CASSQRTGGHGYTF	TGTGCCAGCAGCCAAAGGACAGGGGGCCATGGCTACACCTTC
few	TRBV4-1	TRBJ2-7	TRBD2	CASSLDPGGGYEQYF	TGCGCCAGCAGCTTGGACCCGGGAGGGGGCTACGAGCAGTACTTC
few	TRBV29-1	TRBJ2-1	NA	CSVEEGAGNEQFF	TGCAGCGTTGAAGAGGGGGCGGGAAATGAGCAGTTCTTC
many	TRBV5-1	TRBJ2-7	NA	CASSPLGQSYEQYF	TGTGCCAGCAGCCCCCTCGGACAGTCCTACGAGCAGTACTTC
few	TRBV2	TRBJ2-1	NA	CASRRGTGSYNEQFF	TGTGCCAGCAGAAGGGGGACGGGCTCCTACAATGAGCAGTTCTTC
few	TRBV4-2	TRBJ2-5	TRBD1	CASSQARQGSQETQYF	TGTGCCAGCAGCCAAGCTCGACAGGGATCCCAAGAGACCCAGTACTTC
NA	TRBV27	TRBJ2-1	NA	CASSLGLEQFF	TGTGCCAGCAGTTTAGGGTTAGAGCAGTTCTTC
few	TRBV6-9	TRBJ1-5	NA	CASSYEGFRNQPQHF	TGTGCCAGCAGTTACGAGGGATTTCGCAATCAGCCCCAGCATTTT
few	TRBV10-3	TRBJ1-1	NA	CAISPIKDTEAFF	TGTGCCATCAGTCCTATAAAGGACACTGAAGCTTTCTTT
NA	TRBV5-1	TRBJ2-1	NA	CASSITGPSKYNEQFF	TGCGCCAGCAGCATTACCGGGCCGAGCAAGTACAATGAGCAGTTCTTC
NA	TRBV10-3	TRBJ2-7	NA	CAISELKEQYF	TGTGCCATCAGTGAGCTAAAGGAGCAGTACTTC
many	TRBV7-8	TRBJ2-7	TRBD2	CASSLCLAGKCEQYF	TGTGCCAGCAGCTTATGTCTAGCGGGAAAGTGCGAGCAGTACTTC
NA	TRBV6-1	TRBJ1-3	NA	CASSRTAGNTIYF	TGTGCCAGCAGTAGGACAGCCGGAAACACCATATATTTT
NA	TRBV6-1	TRBJ2-7	NA	CASSRTVIREQYF	TGTGCCAGCAGTCGAACCGTCATCAGGGAGCAGTACTTC
NA	TRBV3-1	TRBJ2-2	NA	CASSQDLQGELFF	TGTGCCAGCAGCCAAGATTTACAGGGGGAGCTGTTTTTT
NA	TRBV5-5	TRBJ1-4	NA	CASSLGAAATNEKLFF	TGTGCCAGCAGCTTGGGGGCGGCGGCAACTAATGAAAAACTGTTTTTT
NA	TRBV5-6	TRBJ2-7	NA	CASSGDNYEQYF	TGTGCCAGCAGCGGGGACAACTACGAGCAGTACTTC
NA	TRBV12-3/TRBV12-4	TRBJ2-7	NA	CASSKRGGRTYEQYF	TGTGCCAGCAGCAAAAGGGGGGGGAGGACCTACGAGCAGTACTTC
few	TRBV5-1	TRBJ2-7	TRBD2	CASSLANLAGGDEQYF	TGCGCCAGCAGCTTGGCCAACCTAGCGGGAGGGGACGAGCAGTACTTC
NA	TRBV7-3	TRBJ1-6	NA	CASSSKTGSYNSPLHF	TGTGCCAGCAGCTCCAAGACAGGCTCCTATAATTCACCCCTCCACTTT
NA	TRBV7-2	TRBJ1-6	NA	CASSPHRAYNSPLHF	TGTGCCAGCAGCCCTCACAGGGCCTATAATTCACCCCTCCACTTT
many	TRBV28	TRBJ2-6	TRBD1	CASSRRQGNSGANVLTF	TGTGCCAGCAGTAGGCGACAGGGGAACTCTGGGGCCAACGTCCTGACTTTC
many	TRBV27	TRBJ2-5	NA	CASSLNGFLGQETQYF	TGTGCCAGCAGTTTAAATGGGTTCTTGGGCCAAGAGACCCAGTACTTC
many	TRBV20-1	TRBJ1-1	NA	CSASTYMNTEAFF	TGCAGTGCTTCGACATACATGAACACTGAAGCTTTCTTT
many	TRBV20-1	TRBJ1-1	NA	CSAREGWNTEAFF	TGCAGTGCTAGAGAGGGGTGGAACACTGAAGCTTTCTTT
NA	TRBV20-1	TRBJ2-7	NA	CSAIQGGNYEQYF	TGCAGTGCTATACAGGGTGGTAACTACGAGCAGTACTTC
NA	TRBV5-1	TRBJ2-7	TRBD1	CASRYQAGTGGFEQYF	TGCGCCAGCAGATATCAGGCCGGGACAGGGGGTTTCGAGCAGTACTTC
NA	TRBV4-1	TRBJ2-7	TRBD2	CASSQGSSGSYEQYF	TGCGCCAGCAGCCAAGGCTCTAGCGGTTCCTACGAGCAGTACTTC
many	TRBV28	TRBJ2-5	NA	CASSLPGPKETQYF	TGTGCCAGCAGCCTCCCCGGACCAAAAGAGACCCAGTACTTC
NA	TRBV11-1	TRBJ2-3	NA	CASSLHTDTQYF	TGTGCCAGCAGCTTACACACAGATACGCAGTATTTT
NA	TRBV27	TRBJ2-1	TRBD2	CASSLSDGGRDEQFF	TGTGCCAGCAGTTTATCCGACGGTGGGAGGGATGAGCAGTTCTTC
many	TRBV20-1	TRBJ1-4	NA	CSARSNRDEKLFF	TGCAGTGCTAGATCTAACAGGGATGAAAAACTGTTTTTT
many	TRBV6-1	TRBJ2-7	NA	CARSPGVHVFYEQYF	TGTGCCAGGAGCCCAGGGGTCCATGTATTCTACGAGCAGTACTTC
many	TRBV5-1	TRBJ1-5	NA	CASSSGGGLNQPQHF	TGCGCCAGCAGCTCGGGGGGAGGCCTCAATCAGCCCCAGCATTTT
NA	TRBV7-8	TRBJ1-1	NA	CASSLVGVSTEAFF	TGTGCCAGCAGCTTAGTCGGGGTGAGCACTGAAGCTTTCTTT
NA	TRBV19	TRBJ1-1	NA	CASSGLQHEAFF	TGTGCCAGTAGTGGATTACAGCATGAAGCTTTCTTT
NA	TRBV27	TRBJ2-1	NA	CASSLSRMGEQFF	TGTGCCAGCAGTTTATCCCGGATGGGTGAGCAGTTCTTC
many	TRBV12-3/TRBV12-4	TRBJ2-7	NA	CASSLFRGAREQYF	TGTGCCAGCAGTTTGTTCCGGGGGGCTCGGGAGCAGTACTTC
NA	TRBV6-5	TRBJ2-2	TRBD2	CASSYLVRAGGVSGELFF	TGTGCCAGCAGTTACCTGGTCAGGGCGGGAGGGGTATCCGGGGAGCTGTTTTTT
NA	TRBV14	TRBJ2-7	NA	CASSYQGGTYEQYF	TGTGCCAGCAGCTACCAGGGGGGGACCTACGAGCAGTACTTC
NA	TRBV15	TRBJ2-2	NA	CATSAPGRINTGELFF	TGTGCCACCAGCGCCCCGGGACGGATTAACACCGGGGAGCTGTTTTTT